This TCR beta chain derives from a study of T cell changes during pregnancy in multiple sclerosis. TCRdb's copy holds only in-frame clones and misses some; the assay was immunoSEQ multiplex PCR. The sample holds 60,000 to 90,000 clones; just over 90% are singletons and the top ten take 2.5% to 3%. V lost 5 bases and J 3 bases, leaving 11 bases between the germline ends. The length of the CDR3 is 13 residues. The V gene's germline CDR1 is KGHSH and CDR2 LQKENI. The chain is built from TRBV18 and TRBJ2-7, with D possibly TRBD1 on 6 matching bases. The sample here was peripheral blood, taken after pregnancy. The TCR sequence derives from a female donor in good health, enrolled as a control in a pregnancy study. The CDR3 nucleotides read TGTGCCAGCTCAGCCAGCAGGGGCTACGAGCAGTACTTC. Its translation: CASSASRGYEQYF.